This T cell receptor beta chain is drawn from a study of control samples from healthy donors and cancer patients. CDR1 and CDR2 from the germline V gene are LNHDA and SQIVND (reference sequence). Unmatched junction bases numbered 9, after V lost 5 bases and J lost 3 bases. The CDR3 runs to 16 residues. Profiling relied on immunoSEQ multiplex PCR, and the TCRdb table lists in-frame clones only, not all of them. The profile shows roughly 59,000 clones, more than 90% of them singletons. The source of this sequence is a man aged 40-49 years with colorectal cancer. The sample consisted of PBMCs. The chain carries TRBV19 and TRBJ2-3; TRBD1 matches at 9 bases. CDR3 residues: CASSPLQGAKTDTQYF. In DNA form, the CDR3 reads TGTGCCAGTAGTCCGCTACAGGGGGCGAAAACAGATACGCAGTATTTT.